A selection of T cell receptor beta chains follows, all from one sample in a study of T cell repertoires in cytomegalovirus infection. TCRdb reprocessed the reads via MiXCR and lists one record per CDR3 protein. The data hold about 260,000 distinct CDR3 sequences, with around 8.7% observed a single time. Material for sequencing was PBMCs. These receptors were collected from a human donor in good health (CMV status not recorded). Some clones in this sample may be carry-over from other donors' samples. The CDR3 runs from the conserved cysteine through the conserved F or W. The order of the fields is V gene, D gene, J gene, clone size, CDR3 DNA, CDR3 protein. D genes are given only for firm matches. Only part of the rows carry a size: once, few, many, or a class if the clone is expanded.

>TRBV7-2|TRBD2|TRBJ2-5|many
TGTGCCAGCAGCTCCAGACTAGCGGGGGGGAGAGGGCACGAGACCCAGTACTTC
CASSSRLAGGRGHETQYF
>TRBV7-2|NA|TRBJ2-7|many
TGTGCCAGCAGCACTGGCCTGGGCGAGCAGTACTTC
CASSTGLGEQYF
>TRBV7-2|TRBD1|TRBJ1-2|many
TGTGCCAGCAGCGGGACAGGGAATGGCTACACCTTC
CASSGTGNGYTF
>TRBV6-1|TRBD2|TRBJ2-1|few
TGTGCCAGCAGCGGACTAGCGGGACTTAATGAGCAGTTCTTC
CASSGLAGLNEQFF
>TRBV28|TRBD1|TRBJ1-5|few
TGTGCCAGCAGTCCCACAGGGGTCCACAATCAGCCCCAGCATTTT
CASSPTGVHNQPQHF
>TRBV14|NA|TRBJ1-6|few
TGTGCCAGCAGCCCGGGACAAAATATAGGTTCACCCCTCCACTTT
CASSPGQNIGSPLHF
>TRBV7-2|TRBD1|TRBJ1-4|many
TGTGCCAGCAGCTTAGCAGGGGGCAATGAAAAACTGTTTTTT
CASSLAGGNEKLFF
>TRBV12-3/TRBV12-4|TRBD2|TRBJ2-1|many
TGTGCCAGCAGTTCCCCCCGGACTAGCGGGGTCTACAATGAGCAGTTCTTC
CASSSPRTSGVYNEQFF
>TRBV19|NA|TRBJ1-5|few
TGTGCCAGTAGTATGCGGGGCCCGGATAGCAATCAGCCCCAGCATTTT
CASSMRGPDSNQPQHF
>TRBV20-1|TRBD2|TRBJ2-4|many
TGCAGTGCTAGAGATCCCGGGAGGGGGGAAAACATTCAGTACTTC
CSARDPGRGENIQYF
>TRBV7-2|NA|TRBJ1-4|many
TGTGCCAGCAGCCTCAAGGGGGTGCAGGGGAGTGAAAAACTGTTTTTT
CASSLKGVQGSEKLFF
>TRBV6-6|NA|TRBJ1-1|NA
TGTGCCAGCAACTACCAGGGGTTCACTGAAGCTTTCTTT
CASNYQGFTEAFF
>TRBV7-9|NA|TRBJ1-3|many
TGTGCCAGCAGCTTAGGCGGGGGGCTGTCTCTCTTGGACAACACCATATATTTT
CASSLGGGLSLLDNTIYF
>TRBV7-2|NA|TRBJ1-2|few
TGTGCCAGCAGCCCCCTGGGGGGGGCGGACTATGGCTACACCTTC
CASSPLGGADYGYTF